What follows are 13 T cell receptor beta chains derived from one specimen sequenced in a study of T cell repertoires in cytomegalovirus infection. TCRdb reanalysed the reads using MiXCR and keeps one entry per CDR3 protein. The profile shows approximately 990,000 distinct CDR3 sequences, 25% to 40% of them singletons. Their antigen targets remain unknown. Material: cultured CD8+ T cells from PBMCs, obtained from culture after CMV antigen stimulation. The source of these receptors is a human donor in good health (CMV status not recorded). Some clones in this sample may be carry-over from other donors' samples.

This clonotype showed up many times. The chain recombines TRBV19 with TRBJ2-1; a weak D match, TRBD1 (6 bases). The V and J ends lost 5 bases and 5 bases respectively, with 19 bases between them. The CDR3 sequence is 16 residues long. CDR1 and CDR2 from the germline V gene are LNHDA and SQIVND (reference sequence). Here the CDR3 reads CASSDLVWGQDNEQFF. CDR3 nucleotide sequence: TGTGCCAGTAGTGATCTCGTCTGGGGGCAAGACAATGAGCAGTTCTTC. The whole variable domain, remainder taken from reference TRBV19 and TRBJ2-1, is DGGITQSPKYLFRKEGQNVTLSCEQNLNHDAMYWYRQDPGQGLRLIYYSQIVNDFQKGDIAEGYSVSREKKESFPLTVTSAQKNPTAFYLCASSDLVWGQDNEQFFGPGTRLTVL.

This chain's CDR3 is CASSRTGATSDEQYF. Here the CDR3 DNA reads TGTGCCAGCAGCCGAACAGGGGCCACCTCGGACGAGCAGTACTTC. The V call is TRBV14, the J call TRBJ2-7, with TRBD1 matching 7 bases. V lost 4 bases to trimming and J lost 5 bases; unmatched junction nucleotides: 11. Germline CDR1 SGHDN, CDR2 FVKESK. This CDR3 is 15 amino acids long.

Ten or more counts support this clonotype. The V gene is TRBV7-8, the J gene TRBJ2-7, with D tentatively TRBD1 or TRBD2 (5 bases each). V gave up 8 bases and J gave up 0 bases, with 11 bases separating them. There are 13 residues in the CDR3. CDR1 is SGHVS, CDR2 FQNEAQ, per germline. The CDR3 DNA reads TGTGCCAGCTCCGCAGGGAGCTCCTACGAGCAGTACGTC. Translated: CASSAGSSYEQYV.

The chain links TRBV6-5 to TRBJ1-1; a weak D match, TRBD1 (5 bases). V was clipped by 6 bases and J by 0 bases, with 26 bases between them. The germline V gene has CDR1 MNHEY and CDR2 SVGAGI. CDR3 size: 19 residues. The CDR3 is CASRDPARGGRGLNTEAFF. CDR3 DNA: TGTGCCAGCAGAGATCCTGCTCGGGGCGGTCGGGGTCTGAACACTGAAGCTTTCTTT.

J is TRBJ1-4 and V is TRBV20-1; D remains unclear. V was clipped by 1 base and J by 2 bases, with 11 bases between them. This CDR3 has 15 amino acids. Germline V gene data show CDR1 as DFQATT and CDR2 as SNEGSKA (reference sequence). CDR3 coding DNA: TGCAGTGCTAGAGGGGGAACTGGGACTAATGAAAAACTGTTTTTT. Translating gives CSARGGTGTNEKLFF.

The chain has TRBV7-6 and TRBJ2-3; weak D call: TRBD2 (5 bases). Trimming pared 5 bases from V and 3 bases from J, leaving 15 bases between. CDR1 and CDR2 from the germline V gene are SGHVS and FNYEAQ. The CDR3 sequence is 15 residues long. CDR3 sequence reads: CASSMDFFLTDTQYF. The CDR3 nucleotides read TGTGCCAGCAGCATGGACTTTTTCCTGACAGATACGCAGTATTTT.

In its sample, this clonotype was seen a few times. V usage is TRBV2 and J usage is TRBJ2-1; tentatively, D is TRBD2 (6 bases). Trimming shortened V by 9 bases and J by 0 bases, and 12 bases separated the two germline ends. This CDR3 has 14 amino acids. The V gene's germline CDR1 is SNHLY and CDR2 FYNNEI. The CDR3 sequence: CASEDYSSYNEQFF. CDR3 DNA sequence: TGTGCCAGTGAGGACTACTCCTCCTACAATGAGCAGTTCTTC.

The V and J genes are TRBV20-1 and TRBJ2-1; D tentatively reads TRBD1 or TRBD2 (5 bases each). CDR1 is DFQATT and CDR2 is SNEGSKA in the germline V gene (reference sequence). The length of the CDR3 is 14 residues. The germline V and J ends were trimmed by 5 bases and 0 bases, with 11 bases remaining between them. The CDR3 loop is CSAPGPNSYNEQFF. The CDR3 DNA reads TGCAGTGCTCCGGGACCCAACTCCTACAATGAGCAGTTCTTC.

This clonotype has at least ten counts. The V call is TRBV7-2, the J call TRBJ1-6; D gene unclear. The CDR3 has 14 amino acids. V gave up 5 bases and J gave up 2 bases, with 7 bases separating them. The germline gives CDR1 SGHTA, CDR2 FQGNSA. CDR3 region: CASSLGTYNSPLHF. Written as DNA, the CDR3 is TGTGCCAGCAGCCTCGGGACCTATAATTCACCCCTCCACTTT.

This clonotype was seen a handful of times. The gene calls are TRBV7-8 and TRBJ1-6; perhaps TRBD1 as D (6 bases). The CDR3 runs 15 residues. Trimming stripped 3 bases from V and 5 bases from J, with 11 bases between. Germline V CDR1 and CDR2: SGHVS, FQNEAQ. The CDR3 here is CASSFRGGDNSPLHF. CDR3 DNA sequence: TGTGCCAGCAGCTTCAGGGGTGGAGATAATTCACCCCTCCACTTT.

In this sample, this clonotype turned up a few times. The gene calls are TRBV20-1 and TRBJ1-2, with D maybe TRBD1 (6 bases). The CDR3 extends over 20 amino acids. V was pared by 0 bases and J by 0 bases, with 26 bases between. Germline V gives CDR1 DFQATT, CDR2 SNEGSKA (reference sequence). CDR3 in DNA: TGCAGTGCTAGAGATAGGGTGACAGGACGAGCGGCAACCTCTAACTATGGCTACACCTTC. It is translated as CSARDRVTGRAATSNYGYTF.

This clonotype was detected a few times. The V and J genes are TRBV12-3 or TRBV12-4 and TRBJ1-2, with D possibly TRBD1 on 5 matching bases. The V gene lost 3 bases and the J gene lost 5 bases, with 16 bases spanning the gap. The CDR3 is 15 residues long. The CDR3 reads CASSFGQGIEYGYTF. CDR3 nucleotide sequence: TGTGCCAGCAGTTTCGGTCAGGGAATAGAATATGGCTACACCTTC.

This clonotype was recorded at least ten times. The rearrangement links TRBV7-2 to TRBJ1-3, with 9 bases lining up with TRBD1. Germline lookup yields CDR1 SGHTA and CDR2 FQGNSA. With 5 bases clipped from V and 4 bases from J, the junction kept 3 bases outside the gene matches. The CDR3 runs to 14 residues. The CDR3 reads CASSTTGGGNTIYF. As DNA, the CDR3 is TGTGCCAGCAGCACCACAGGGGGCGGAAACACCATATATTTT.